A selection of T cell receptor beta chains follows, all from one sample in a study of Ad26.COV2.S vaccination and SARS-CoV-2 variants. Clones were sequenced by immunoSEQ multiplex PCR, and TCRdb holds only the in-frame ones, with some missing. The sample lists 400,000 to 450,000 clones, 90% seen once, with roughly an eighth in the top ten. The sequenced sample was peripheral blood, obtained in a trial of Ad26.COV2.S vaccine versus placebo. These receptors were taken from a person between 18 and 59 years old who received the Ad26.COV2.S COVID-19 vaccine or a placebo. Each CDR3 is given with its conserved first and last residue. The order of the fields is CDR3 DNA, CDR3 protein, clone size, V gene, D gene, J gene, CDR3 length. The D gene is left open where the match is weak. The size entry is marked missing in some rows and otherwise reads once, few, many or a size class.

TGTGCCAGTAGTACCCCACAGGCCCAGAACACTGAAGCTTTCTTT	CASSTPQAQNTEAFF	-	TRBV19	-	TRBJ1-1	15
TGTGCCAGCAGACCCCTAGCGGGAGACAGCCACGAGCAGTACTTC	CASRPLAGDSHEQYF	-	TRBV27	TRBD2	TRBJ2-7	15
TGTGCCAGCTCACCCGGACAGGCGATACAAGAGACCCAGTACTTC	CASSPGQAIQETQYF	-	TRBV18	TRBD1	TRBJ2-5	15
TGTGCCAGCACAATGGCGGGAGCCCACCAAGAGACCCAGTACTTC	CASTMAGAHQETQYF	-	TRBV6-5	TRBD2	TRBJ2-5	15
TGTGCCAGCTCACCGGGGACAGGGGGCTGGGGCACTGAAGCTTTCTTT	CASSPGTGGWGTEAFF	-	TRBV18	TRBD1	TRBJ1-1	16
TGTGCCAGCAGCTTAGTACAGGGTTTCCCCGGGGAGCTGTTTTTT	CASSLVQGFPGELFF	-	TRBV7-9	-	TRBJ2-2	15
TGTGCCTGGAGTCATAGCCTCGGCGAGCAGTTCTTC	CAWSHSLGEQFF	-	TRBV30	-	TRBJ2-1	12
TGTGCCATCAGTCCAAATAACGGGATTCGTGAGACCCAGTACTTC	CAISPNNGIRETQYF	-	TRBV10-3	-	TRBJ2-5	15
TGTGCCAGCAGTTATAAAGGCTACTCCTACGAGCAGTACTTC	CASSYKGYSYEQYF	-	TRBV6-2/TRBV6-3	-	TRBJ2-7	14
TGTGCCAGCAGCCCTCCGGGGGCGGGAGTCTTCGGGACCGGGGAGCTGTTTTTT	CASSPPGAGVFGTGELFF	many	TRBV6-2/TRBV6-3	-	TRBJ2-2	18
TGTGCCAGCAGCGCCACAGGGGCGCCCCTCCACTTT	CASSATGAPLHF	-	TRBV27	TRBD1	TRBJ1-6	12
TGTGCCAGCAGCGGGGACTCCTACGAGCAGTACTTC	CASSGDSYEQYF	-	TRBV5-6	-	TRBJ2-7	12
TGTGCCAGCAGTTCATCGACAGGGCCCGGGGAGCTGTTTTTT	CASSSSTGPGELFF	-	TRBV27	TRBD1	TRBJ2-2	14
TGTGCCAGTAGTAGTGCTAGCGGGAGCTTATATGGCGGGGAGCTGTTTTTT	CASSSASGSLYGGELFF	once	TRBV19	TRBD2	TRBJ2-2	17
TGTGCCAGCAGCTTAGGGGACAGGAGCACAGATACGCAGTATTTT	CASSLGDRSTDTQYF	-	TRBV7-2	TRBD1	TRBJ2-3	15
TGCGCCAGCAGCCGCGTCGGACAGGGTCCGATTGGTAGCAATCAGCCCCAGCATTTT	CASSRVGQGPIGSNQPQHF	-	TRBV4-1	TRBD1	TRBJ1-5	19
TGTGCCAGCAGCCCTAGCGGGGATTACAATGAGCAGTTCTTC	CASSPSGDYNEQFF	once	TRBV7-9	TRBD2	TRBJ2-1	14
TGTGCCTGGAGTGCGACTAGCGGGAGCTGGGGGACCCAGTACTTC	CAWSATSGSWGTQYF	-	TRBV30	TRBD2	TRBJ2-5	15
TGCAGTGCTAGTGGGGGACTAGCGGGAGTGCAAGATACGCAGTATTTT	CSASGGLAGVQDTQYF	-	TRBV20-1	TRBD2	TRBJ2-3	16
TGTGCCAGCAGGCCGGAGCCGGGAGATAATTCACCCCTCCACTTT	CASRPEPGDNSPLHF	-	TRBV7-2	-	TRBJ1-6	15
TGTGCCAGCAGCTCCTCGATCAAAGGGGATGAGCAGTTCTTC	CASSSSIKGDEQFF	-	TRBV7-2	-	TRBJ2-1	14
TGCGCCAGCACCCCCGCCCCTGCATCGTTCGAGCAGTTCTTC	CASTPAPASFEQFF	-	TRBV5-1	-	TRBJ2-1	14
TGTGCCAGCGCCGGGTCGTCCTACGAGCAGTACTTC	CASAGSSYEQYF	-	TRBV12-3/TRBV12-4	-	TRBJ2-7	12
TGCGCCAGCAGCTACAGGGGTGTAAACACTGAAGCTTTCTTT	CASSYRGVNTEAFF	-	TRBV5-1	TRBD1	TRBJ1-1	14
TGTGCCAGCAGCCAAGTCGGGCGGATGAAATACAATGAGCAGTTCTTC	CASSQVGRMKYNEQFF	-	TRBV4-2	-	TRBJ2-1	16
TGTGCCAGCAGCCGAACCTTAAGCGGGAAAAGCTACAATGAGCAGTTCTTC	CASSRTLSGKSYNEQFF	once	TRBV14	TRBD2	TRBJ2-1	17
TGCGCCAGCAGTACCTTCGGAGCATCCTACGAGCAGTACTTC	CASSTFGASYEQYF	many	TRBV5-1	-	TRBJ2-7	14
TGTGCCAGCAGTGAAAGATGGGATCAGCCCCAGCATTTT	CASSERWDQPQHF	few	TRBV6-1	-	TRBJ1-5	13
TGTGCCAGCAGCCAAGAGGGACTATCCTACGAGCAGTACTTC	CASSQEGLSYEQYF	-	TRBV4-2	TRBD2	TRBJ2-7	14
TGTGCCAGCAGCCGAGGAATGGAGCAGCCCCAGCATTTT	CASSRGMEQPQHF	-	TRBV7-8	-	TRBJ1-5	13
TGTGCCAGTAGTATCGGAATGCGAGGCCCCGGAGAAGAGACCCAGTACTTC	CASSIGMRGPGEETQYF	-	TRBV19	-	TRBJ2-5	17
TGTGCCAGCAGCGTAGTTGACTCTGGAAACACCATATATTTT	CASSVVDSGNTIYF	-	TRBV9	-	TRBJ1-3	14
TGTGCCAGCAGCACCTCTAGCAACTCCTACGAGCAGTACTTC	CASSTSSNSYEQYF	-	TRBV7-2	-	TRBJ2-7	14
TGTGCCAGCAGTCCCCGGGACAGAGTATTGAACACTGAAGCTTTCTTT	CASSPRDRVLNTEAFF	-	TRBV25-1	TRBD1	TRBJ1-1	16
TGTGCCAGCAGTTACCCCGAGACTAGCGGTACCACCTACGAGCAGTACTTC	CASSYPETSGTTYEQYF	once	TRBV6-2/TRBV6-3	TRBD2	TRBJ2-7	17
TGTGCCAGTAGTTTTTTCTCACAGGGAGTTGGAAACACCATATATTTT	CASSFFSQGVGNTIYF	-	TRBV19	-	TRBJ1-3	16
TGTGCCAGCAGCTTGCGGATTAGCAATCAGCCCCAGCATTTT	CASSLRISNQPQHF	-	TRBV7-2	-	TRBJ1-5	14
TGTGCCAGTAGTACTAGCGGGAGTATGGGGGACGAGCAGTTCTTC	CASSTSGSMGDEQFF	-	TRBV19	TRBD2	TRBJ2-1	15
TGCGCCAGCAGCTTTCCCACACAGGGGGTGGCCTACAATGAGCAGTTCTTC	CASSFPTQGVAYNEQFF	-	TRBV5-1	TRBD1	TRBJ2-1	17
TGTGCCAGCAGTTTAGGTAGGCGGACTGAAGCTTTCTTT	CASSLGRRTEAFF	-	TRBV27	-	TRBJ1-1	13
TGTGCCAGCAGGGTACAGGGCGAGCAGTACTTC	CASRVQGEQYF	-	TRBV2	-	TRBJ2-7	11
TGTGCCAGCAGCTTGACCCCCGGACAGAGGAACTATGGCTACACCTTC	CASSLTPGQRNYGYTF	-	TRBV5-4	-	TRBJ1-2	16
TGTGCCAGCAGCCCCGGGACTAGCACAGATACGCAGTATTTT	CASSPGTSTDTQYF	-	TRBV5-4	-	TRBJ2-3	14
TGTGCCTGGAGTGCGACACAGGGGGCCACAGATACGCAGTATTTT	CAWSATQGATDTQYF	-	TRBV30	TRBD1	TRBJ2-3	15
TGTGCCAGCAAACCGTACAAGGCGGAGGAATCTTACAATGAGCAGTTCTTC	CASKPYKAEESYNEQFF	-	TRBV27	-	TRBJ2-1	17
TGCGCCAGCACTACTTTGACTAGTGGGGAGCTGTTTTTT	CASTTLTSGELFF	-	TRBV5-1	-	TRBJ2-2	13
TGTGCCAGTGGACCCGGGAACCCAGATACGCAGTATTTT	CASGPGNPDTQYF	-	TRBV19	-	TRBJ2-3	13
TGTGCCAGTAGTATCTATGCGGGAGACGGCGAGCAGTTCTTC	CASSIYAGDGEQFF	-	TRBV19	TRBD2	TRBJ2-1	14
TGTGCCAGCAGCTTAAGCGGGAGTAATGAGCAGTTCTTC	CASSLSGSNEQFF	-	TRBV7-9	TRBD2	TRBJ2-1	13
TGTGCCAGCAGTTACTTGGTGTCCTACGAGCAGTACTTC	CASSYLVSYEQYF	-	TRBV6-2/TRBV6-3	-	TRBJ2-7	13